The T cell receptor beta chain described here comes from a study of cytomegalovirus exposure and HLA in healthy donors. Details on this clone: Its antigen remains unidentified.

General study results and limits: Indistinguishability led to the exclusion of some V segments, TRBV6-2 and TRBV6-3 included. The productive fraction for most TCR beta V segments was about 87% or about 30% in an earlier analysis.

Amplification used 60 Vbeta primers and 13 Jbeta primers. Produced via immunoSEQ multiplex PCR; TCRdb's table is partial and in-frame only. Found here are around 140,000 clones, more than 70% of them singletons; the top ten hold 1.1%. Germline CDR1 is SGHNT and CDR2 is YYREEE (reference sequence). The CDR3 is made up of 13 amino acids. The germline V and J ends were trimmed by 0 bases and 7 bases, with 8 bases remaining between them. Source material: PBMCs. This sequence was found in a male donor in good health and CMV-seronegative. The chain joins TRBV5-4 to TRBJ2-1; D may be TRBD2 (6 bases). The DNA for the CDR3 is TGTGCCAGCAGCTTGGTTGGGGGGAATGAGCAGTTCTTC. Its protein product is CASSLVGGNEQFF. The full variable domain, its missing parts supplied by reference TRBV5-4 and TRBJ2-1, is ETGVTQSPTHLIKTRGQQVTLRCSSQSGHNTVSWYQQALGQGPQFIFQYYREEENGRGNFPPRFSGLQFPNYSSELNVNALELDDSALYLCASSLVGGNEQFFGPGTRLTVL.